The rows below give T cell receptor beta chains drawn from one sample of a study of blood T cell repertoires in COVID-19. Sequenced by immunoSEQ multiplex PCR; TCRdb stores in-frame clones only, minus some. The profile shows roughly 240,000 clones, approximately 83% of them singletons. Sequencing input: peripheral blood. These receptors came from a woman aged 25 to 45 who had recovered from COVID-19. Each CDR3 is given with its conserved first and last residue. Clone size, where shown, is once, few, many, or a class for clones that have expanded.

clone size	V gene	J gene	CDR3 protein
-	TRBV15	TRBJ2-1	CATSRDWTSGAYEQFF
once	TRBV4-3	TRBJ2-5	CASSQDLASTSGARETQYF
-	TRBV24-1	TRBJ2-1	CATSNSHNEQFF
once	TRBV5-1	TRBJ2-2	CASSLGLGAVSNTGELFF
-	TRBV5-1	TRBJ2-1	CASSLTGNSYNEQFF
-	TRBV6-6	TRBJ2-5	CASSRGTGGAAVLRETQYF
once	TRBV28	TRBJ1-1	CASSIRTGITEAFF
few	TRBV11-2	TRBJ1-6	CASSLRLGDNSPLHF
-	TRBV12-5	TRBJ2-3	CASGREGFGTQYF
-	TRBV19	TRBJ1-3	CASSPRSGLLSGNTIYF
-	TRBV6-6	TRBJ2-7	CASSTLTGRFSYEQYF
-	TRBV5-1	TRBJ2-2	CASSLGSLRWDTGELFF
-	TRBV11-2	TRBJ2-7	CASSLGVEQYF